This T cell receptor beta chain was recorded in a study of T cells in Graves' hyperthyroidism and ophthalmopathy. Overall study context: Before any treatment, at initial diagnosis, peripheral blood was collected.

Amplification of TCR beta CDR3 regions used RNA as the template. RT-PCR in the first round (using the HTBI primer set) targeted the TCR CDR3. Using its own MiXCR run on the multiplex PCR reads, TCRdb lists one record per CDR3 protein. This sample has nearly 750,000 distinct CDR3 sequences, with over 35% found just once. This clonotype was counted only a few times. It was considered stable Graves' hyperthyroidism when ophthalmopathy did not progress within 18 months. Patients aged 18 to 65 had newly diagnosed hyperthyroidism of under 2 months' duration. Exclusion criteria comprised uncontrolled infection, other autoimmune disease, pregnancy or lactation. The germline V gene encodes CDR1 MNHEY and CDR2 SVGEGT. V lost 2 bases, J lost 9 bases, and 11 bases lay in between. The CDR3 sequence is 14 residues long.

Sequencing was done on a sample of blood. This sequence joins TRBV6-2 or TRBV6-3 and TRBJ1-6; no firm D call. The TCR was taken from a woman aged 40 to 55 with Graves' hyperthyroidism. The CDR3 reads CASSYRPIGSPLHF. The CDR3 region has the DNA TGTGCCAGCAGTTACCGACCGATCGGTTCACCCCTCCACTTT.